The 27 T cell receptor beta chains in this list originate from one sample, sequenced in a study of T cells after yellow fever vaccination (dated by TCRdb to about 2019). The method behind the library was 5' RACE. These reads were obtained on an Illumina HiSeq 2500. TCRdb ran its own pipeline on the public reads, namely fastp trimming at Q25 and MiXCR clone calling, and kept in-frame beta chains. Identical CDR3 proteins give one entry, which carries the most common genes and DNA. Counted in this sample were a few hundred thousand distinct CDR3 sequences; 6.2% of them appeared once. The top ten clones comprise 15% of the sample. Reading the label with the study, this specimen's treatment or condition is: live attenuated yellow fever vaccine strain. Sequencing was performed on PBMCs, taken 5 days after the yellow fever booster vaccination. The receptors here all came from a man in his thirties or forties who received the YFV17D yellow fever vaccine.

This clonotype was counted between two and nine times. V usage is TRBV6-1 and J usage is TRBJ2-7; 10 nucleotides agree with TRBD2. This CDR3 is built from 15 residues. V gave up 7 bases and J gave up 4 bases; unmatched junction bases: 10. Germline CDR1 and CDR2: MNHNS and SASEGT. The CDR3 sequence is CASNPSGRAFYEQYF. CDR3 coding DNA: TGTGCCAGCAATCCAAGCGGGAGGGCCTTTTACGAGCAGTACTTC.

This clonotype has a count of ten or more. This chain links TRBV7-8 with TRBJ2-1, with a weak D call TRBD2 (6 bases). The CDR3 runs to 13 residues. In germline, CDR1 is SGHVS, CDR2 FQNEAQ. Trimming left V 4 bases short and J 7 bases short, with 11 bases between. This chain's CDR3 is CASSSGSRNEQFF. The CDR3 nucleotides read TGTGCCAGCAGCTCCGGGAGCCGTAATGAGCAGTTCTTC.

The chain uses TRBV27 and TRBJ2-2; TRBD1 aligns across 7 bases. The V gene's germline CDR1 is MNHEY and CDR2 SMNVEV (reference sequence). V shed 6 bases and J 0 bases; nucleotides not matched to a gene: 4. This CDR3 is built from 15 residues. CDR3 DNA sequence: TGTGCCAGCAGAACAGGGGCGACGAACACCGGGGAGCTGTTTTTT. The encoded protein is CASRTGATNTGELFF.

The sample holds a few counts of this clonotype. This chain connects TRBV20-1 to TRBJ2-5; 9 bases fit TRBD2. V lost 3 bases and J lost 1; bases outside the gene matches: 6. Germline loops: CDR1 DFQATT, CDR2 SNEGSKA (reference sequence). The CDR3 loop spans 15 amino acids. The CDR3 spells CSARLNSGSQETQYF. As DNA, the CDR3 is TGCAGTGCTAGGCTAAATAGCGGGAGCCAAGAGACCCAGTACTTC.

This chain joins TRBV2 and TRBJ2-6; D is perhaps TRBD1 (6 bases). CDR1 is SNHLY, CDR2 FYNNEI, per germline. V shed 6 bases and J shed 0 bases, with 15 bases lying between them. This CDR3 region has 17 residues. The CDR3 DNA sequence: TGTGCCAGCAGACCGGGACATTCGATCTCTGGGGCCAACGTCCTGACTTTC. Its translation is CASRPGHSISGANVLTF.

This clonotype came up many times. This chain joins TRBV7-8 and TRBJ2-2; D remains unclear. From germline, CDR1 is SGHVS and CDR2 FQNEAQ. The CDR3 loop spans 15 amino acids. Trimming shortened V by 0 bases and J by 0 bases, and 5 bases separated the two germline ends. The CDR3 is CASSLAGTNTGELFF. CDR3 DNA: TGTGCCAGCAGCTTAGCAGGGACGAACACCGGGGAGCTGTTTTTT. The full variable domain, its missing parts supplied by reference TRBV7-8 and TRBJ2-2, is GAGVSQSPRYKVAKRGQDVALRCDPISGHVSLFWYQQALGQGPEFLTYFQNEAQLDKSGLPSDRFFAERPEGSVSTLKIQRTQQEDSAVYLCASSLAGTNTGELFFGEGSRLTVL.

This clonotype has a handful of counts. J is TRBJ1-3 and V is TRBV27; tentative D call: TRBD1 (6 bases). The CDR3 consists of 15 residues. V lost 6 bases and J 0 bases, leaving 12 bases between the germline ends. Per germline, CDR1 MNHEY and CDR2 SMNVEV (reference sequence). The CDR3 spells CASRDSALSGNTIYF. The CDR3 DNA reads as TGTGCCAGCAGGGACAGTGCTCTCTCTGGAAACACCATATATTTT.

In this sample, this clonotype turned up many times. The CDR3 loop reads CASSYSVRVVGEQYF. The CDR3 DNA is TGTGCCAGCAGTTACTCGGTCAGGGTAGTGGGCGAGCAGTACTTC. The rearrangement links TRBV6-5 to TRBJ2-7; tentatively, D is TRBD1 (5 bases). Germline CDR1 reads MNHEY; CDR2 reads SVGAGI. The length of the CDR3 is 15 residues. V lost 0 bases to trimming and J lost 6 bases, with 15 bases between them.

This clonotype was picked up a small number of times. V is TRBV10-3 and J is TRBJ2-1, with 12 bases matching TRBD2. V shed 1 base and J 9 bases; nucleotides not matched to a gene: 7. CDR1 is ENHRY, CDR2 SYGVKD, per germline. The CDR3 totals 16 residues. CDR3 in amino acids: CAISEWTSGAAGEQFF. CDR3 in DNA: TGTGCCATCAGTGAGTGGACTAGCGGGGCTGCTGGTGAGCAGTTCTTC.

The chain uses TRBV4-2 and TRBJ2-7; TRBD2 matches 12 bases. The V gene's germline CDR1 is LGHNA and CDR2 YNFKEQ. The CDR3 sequence is 17 residues long. V shed 5 bases and J 5 bases; nucleotides not matched to a gene: 13. CDR3 nucleotides: TGTGCCAGCAGCTCTGCTGTGCTAGCGGGAGGGATGAACGAGCAGTACTTC. This codes for CASSSAVLAGGMNEQYF.

The J gene is TRBJ2-1, the V gene TRBV27, with 9 bases aligning to TRBD2. V shed 2 bases, J shed 11 bases, and the junction held 4 bases outside the gene matches. Germline V gene sequence: CDR1 MNHEY, CDR2 SMNVEV (reference sequence). The CDR3 totals 13 residues. CDR3: CASSLGLAGQQFF. CDR3 nucleotides: TGTGCCAGCAGTTTAGGCCTAGCGGGACAGCAGTTCTTC.

This chain joins TRBV29-1 and TRBJ1-1; possibly TRBD1 for D (5 bases). The CDR3 covers 14 residues. The germline V gene has CDR1 SQVTM and CDR2 ANQGSEA. Between the trimmed V and J ends, which lost 5 bases and 1 base, there was a span of 14 bases. In DNA, the CDR3 is TGCAGCGTTAGCCCCTACGACAGGAACACTGAAGCTTTCTTT. Its translation is CSVSPYDRNTEAFF.

The sample holds many counts of this clonotype. The chain employs TRBV29-1 and TRBJ2-1; 9 positions match TRBD2. The CDR3 is made up of 12 amino acids. The germline V gene has CDR1 SQVTM and CDR2 ANQGSEA. V was pared by 4 bases and J by 9 bases, with 4 bases of the junction left unmatched. CDR3 residues: CSVGRAGGEQFF. CDR3 sequence (DNA): TGCAGCGTTGGCAGAGCGGGAGGTGAGCAGTTCTTC.

This chain connects TRBV5-1 to TRBJ2-1; 9 bases line up with TRBD2. CDR3 size: 15 residues. The V segment lost 6 bases and the J segment 6 bases; nucleotides outside the gene matches: 10. The V gene's germline CDR1 is SGHRS and CDR2 YFSETQ. The CDR3, as DNA: TGCGCCAGCAACCGATTAGCGGGAGCTGGCAATGAGCAGTTCTTC. It is translated as CASNRLAGAGNEQFF.

This clonotype was recorded a few times. The chain couples TRBV5-1 to TRBJ2-5; the D is unclear. Trimming shortened V by 6 bases and J by 1 base, and 10 bases separated the two germline ends. CDR3 length equals 13 residues. Germline CDR1 and CDR2: SGHRS and YFSETQ. The CDR3 sequence is CASMEQTQETQYF. The CDR3 bases are TGCGCCAGCATGGAACAGACCCAAGAGACCCAGTACTTC.

This clonotype was recorded at least ten times. The chain's CDR3 is CASSHKSSGQDYNEQFF. The CDR3 DNA reads as TGTGCCAGCAGCCACAAAAGTAGCGGGCAAGACTACAATGAGCAGTTCTTC. This sequence joins TRBV6-2 or TRBV6-3 and TRBJ2-1, with 7 nucleotides matching TRBD2. The J segment lost 3 bases and the V segment lost 6 bases, leaving 14 bases of the junction unmatched. The CDR3 spans 17 residues. Germline values: CDR1 MNHEY, CDR2 SVGEGT.

The rearrangement uses TRBV6-5 and TRBJ1-1; TRBD1 agrees at 7 bases. This CDR3 has 15 amino acids. Germline lookup yields CDR1 MNHEY and CDR2 SVGAGI. V trimming: 2 bases; J trimming: 6 bases; junction bases outside the gene matches: 9. CDR3 amino acids: CASSYVKGAFSEAFF. Here the CDR3 DNA reads TGTGCCAGCAGTTACGTCAAGGGGGCTTTTTCTGAAGCTTTCTTT.

This chain joins TRBV6-5 and TRBJ2-7, with D possibly TRBD1 on 6 matching bases. CDR3 length: 13 residues. V shed 2 bases and J shed 6 bases, with 11 bases lying between them. CDR1 is MNHEY, CDR2 SVGAGI, per germline. The DNA of the CDR3 is TGTGCCAGCAGTTACAGGGGGTTCTCCGAGCAGTACTTC. Its translation: CASSYRGFSEQYF.

This clonotype was detected a few times. The CDR3 coding sequence is TGTGCCAGCAGCAAAACAGGGGTCAACACCGGGGAGCTGTTTTTT. Its translation is CASSKTGVNTGELFF. The V gene is TRBV7-2, the J gene TRBJ2-2, with 7 bases fitting TRBD1. This CDR3 comprises 15 residues. In germline, CDR1 is SGHTA, CDR2 FQGNSA. Losses at the gene ends were 5 bases for V and 2 bases for J; bases not matched to a gene: 5.

About this clonotype: Possible read error: a much larger clone is one base away. The CDR3 carries no conserved terminal phenylalanine or tryptophan, so it likely arises from a read error. The genes are TRBV10-3 and TRBJ2-1; 9 positions match TRBD2. Trimming at V came to 6 bases and at J to 5 bases, leaving 8 bases not matched to a gene. Germline CDR1 reads ENHRY; CDR2 reads SYGVKD. CDR3 length: 15 amino acids. The CDR3 reads CAIRLAGDSNNEQFY. CDR3 coding DNA: TGTGCCATCAGATTAGCGGGAGATTCCAACAATGAGCAGTTCTAC.

The chain combines TRBV23-1 with TRBJ2-5; 12 bases are shared with TRBD2. TRBV23-1 is known as an ORF, though its function is uncertain. V lost 1 base and J lost 2; bases outside the gene matches: 17. CDR3 length equals 21 residues. CDR3 residues: CASSQCRASGRESEGQETQYF. The CDR3 DNA reads as TGCGCCAGCAGTCAATGCCGGGCTAGCGGGAGGGAGTCAGAGGGGCAAGAGACCCAGTACTTC.

This clonotype was seen ten or more times. The CDR3 DNA is TGCAGTGCCAAGACTAGCGGACCGTACGAGCAGTACTTC. Protein sequence: CSAKTSGPYEQYF. V and J are TRBV20-1 and TRBJ2-7, with TRBD2 matching over 9 bases. V was clipped by 6 bases and J by 4 bases; unmatched bases: 7. Germline CDR1 and CDR2: DFQATT and SNEGSKA (reference sequence). This CDR3 is built from 13 residues.

The chain recombines TRBV20-1 with TRBJ2-1, with 8 bases lining up with TRBD2. The germline CDR1 and CDR2 sequences are DFQATT and SNEGSKA (reference sequence). The length of the CDR3 is 16 residues. V was pared by 2 bases and J by 1 base, with 7 bases of the junction left unmatched. The CDR3 loop is CSARPRTSGSYNEQFF. The CDR3 nucleotides are TGCAGTGCTAGACCCCGTACTAGCGGTTCCTACAATGAGCAGTTCTTC.

In its sample, this clonotype was seen many times. This chain joins TRBV4-3 and TRBJ2-3; the match to TRBD2 covers 7 bases. CDR3 length equals 12 residues. The germline CDR1 and CDR2 sequences are LGHNA and YSLEER. The trim removed 4 bases at V and 9 bases at J, leaving 4 bases unmatched. The CDR3: CASSLQGGTQYF. CDR3 bases: TGCGCCAGCAGCCTTCAGGGAGGGACGCAGTATTTT.

This clonotype was detected a few times. The genes are TRBV5-1 and TRBJ2-7; D unresolved. The CDR3 sequence is 15 residues long. Germline values: CDR1 SGHRS, CDR2 YFSETQ. V was cut by 2 bases and J by 3 bases, with 15 bases left in between. The CDR3 nucleotides are TGCGCCAGCAGCTTTAATCCCGACAACCGCTACGAGCAGTACTTC. Residues: CASSFNPDNRYEQYF.

The chain couples TRBV20-1 to TRBJ1-5; TRBD1 might be the D (5 bases). The CDR3 runs 16 residues. Germline V CDR1 and CDR2: DFQATT, SNEGSKA (reference sequence). The chain's CDR3 is CSFWGQAPDWGWPQHF. DNA for the CDR3: TGCAGCTTTTGGGGCCAGGCTCCGGACTGGGGTTGGCCCCAGCATTTT.

This clonotype was seen ten or more times. This sequence joins TRBV3-1 and TRBJ2-5, with 10 nucleotides matching TRBD2. This CDR3 has 15 residues. Germline loops: CDR1 LGHDT, CDR2 YNNKEL (reference sequence). With 4 bases clipped from V and 5 bases from J, the junction kept 7 bases outside the gene matches. The CDR3 DNA reads as TGTGCCAGCAGCCTCAGCGGGAGGGCCGAGGAGACCCAGTACTTC. The encoded protein is CASSLSGRAEETQYF.